This T cell receptor beta chain was found in a study of blood T cells in healthy people across ages. On the study more broadly: Template-switching capture recovered about one barcoded beta molecule per two T cells.

Sample-barcoded 5' priming and a J-beta primer mix drove a second PCR of 7 to 11 cycles. Each cDNA molecule was tagged by a template-switch adaptor with 12 random nucleotides. TCRdb analysed the 5' RACE reads with MiXCR anew, one entry per CDR3 protein. In the table there are almost 1 million distinct CDR3 sequences, 51% of which are singletons. Trimming removed 6 bases from V and 2 bases from J; junction bases left unmatched: 6. This CDR3 region has 14 residues. The source material was blood. The chain joins TRBV12-3 or TRBV12-4 to TRBJ2-5; 7 nucleotides match TRBD1. The clonotype was recovered from a woman in her sixties or seventies in good health. CDR3 loop: CASSRPTGQETQYF. The CDR3 coding sequence is TGTGCCAGCAGCCGCCCGACAGGGCAAGAGACCCAGTACTTC.